This T cell receptor beta chain is drawn from a study of OX40 agonist ivuxolimab in advanced cancers. Overall study results and limits: Average numbers of expanded clones were greater in CD8+ T cells than in CD4+.

Germline loops: CDR1 SGHKS, CDR2 YYEKEE (reference sequence). This CDR3 is built from 13 residues. As to this clone: Its target is unknown. An end of the junction does not agree with germline; a read error may underlie this.

Here immunoSEQ multiplex PCR was the method, and the copy in TCRdb shows in-frame clones only, minus some. The repertoire consists of about 67,000 clones, with about 87% occurring once and the leading ten covering roughly 3.7%. Source: CD4+ or CD8+ T cells sorted from blood, taken in a trial of the OX40 agonist ivuxolimab. The chain joins TRBV5-5 to TRBJ2-2; D may be TRBD1 or TRBD2 (5 bases each). The TCR originated in an adult with an advanced solid tumor such as melanoma, head and neck, liver or kidney cancer. CDR3 sequence: CASSFRVTGERFF. The CDR3 bases are TGTGCCAGCAGCTTCAGGGTCACCGGGGAGCGGTTTTTT.